These 4 T cell receptor beta chains were all obtained from the same sample, sequenced in a study of a mutant IDH1 vaccine in newly diagnosed glioma. Data came from immunoSEQ multiplex PCR; TCRdb stores just in-frame clones and leaves some out. The sample records about 24,000 clones, roughly nine tenths being singletons. Time point indicated: baseline, week 1 (first vaccination visit). Regarding treatment: pre-vaccination baseline after standard-of-care therapy. The starting material was PBMCs, obtained from a glioma patient treated with radiotherapy, temozolomide or both. These TCRs come from a man aged 30-40 years with glioma.

The chain couples TRBV13 to TRBJ2-7; 9 positions agree with TRBD1. This CDR3 region has 16 residues. Germline V gene sequence: CDR1 PRHDT, CDR2 FYEKMQ (reference sequence). V was pared by 3 bases and J by 4 bases, with 10 bases of the junction left unmatched. The CDR3, as DNA: TGTGCCAGCAGCTTCTACGGAGGGACAGGGTCTTACGAGCAGTACTTC. It yields the protein CASSFYGGTGSYEQYF.

V and J are TRBV7-9 and TRBJ2-7; TRBD1 matches at 12 bases. Germline loops: CDR1 SEHNR, CDR2 FQNEAQ (reference sequence). Losses at the gene ends were 3 bases for V and 6 bases for J; bases not matched to a gene: 9. The CDR3 length is 16 residues. CDR3 DNA sequence: TGTGCCAGCAGCTTGGAACCGGGACAGGGGGCCGTCGAGCAGTACTTC. Its translation: CASSLEPGQGAVEQYF.

The chain is built from TRBV5-1 and TRBJ1-1; 7 nucleotides align to TRBD1. There are 16 residues in the CDR3. Germline V gives CDR1 SGHRS, CDR2 YFSETQ. The ends lost 1 base at V and 4 bases at J; junction bases unmatched: 10. The DNA of the CDR3 is TGCGCCAGCAGCTTGCCAAGGACAGGCGCTGGCACTGAAGCTTTCTTT. It codes for CASSLPRTGAGTEAFF.

This rearrangement joins TRBV7-9 to TRBJ2-5, with D hard to call. CDR3 length equals 17 residues. Trimming left V 4 bases short and J 2 bases short, with 20 bases between. Per the germline V gene, CDR1 is SEHNR and CDR2 is FQNEAQ (reference sequence). The CDR3 loop reads CASSSSLALRAQETQYF. In nucleotides, the CDR3 is TGTGCCAGCAGCTCAAGTTTGGCCCTTAGGGCGCAAGAGACCCAGTACTTC. The full variable domain, completed using reference TRBV7-9 and TRBJ2-5, is DTGVSQNPRHKITKRGQNVTFRCDPISEHNRLYWYRQTLGQGPEFLTYFQNEAQLEKSRLLSDRFSAERPKGSFSTLEIQRTEQGDSAMYLCASSSSLALRAQETQYFGPGTRLLVL.